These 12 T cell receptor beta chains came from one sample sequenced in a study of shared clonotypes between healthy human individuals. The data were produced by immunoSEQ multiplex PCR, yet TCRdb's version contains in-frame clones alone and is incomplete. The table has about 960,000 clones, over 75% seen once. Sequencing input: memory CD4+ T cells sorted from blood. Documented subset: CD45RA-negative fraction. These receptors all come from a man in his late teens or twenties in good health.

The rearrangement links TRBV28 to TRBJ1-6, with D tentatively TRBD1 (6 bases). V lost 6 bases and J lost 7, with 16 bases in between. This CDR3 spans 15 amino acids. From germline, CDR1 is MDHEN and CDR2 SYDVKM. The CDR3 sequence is CASRPSTGTNSPLHF. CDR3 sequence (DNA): TGTGCCAGCAGACCATCCACAGGGACCAATTCACCCCTCCACTTT.

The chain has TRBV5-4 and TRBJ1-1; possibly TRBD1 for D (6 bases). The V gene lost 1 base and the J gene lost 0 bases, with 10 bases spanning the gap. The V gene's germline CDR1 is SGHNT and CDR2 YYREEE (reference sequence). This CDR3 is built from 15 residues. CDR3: CASSLKGGLNTEAFF. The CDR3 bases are TGTGCCAGCAGCTTGAAGGGGGGCTTGAACACTGAAGCTTTCTTT.

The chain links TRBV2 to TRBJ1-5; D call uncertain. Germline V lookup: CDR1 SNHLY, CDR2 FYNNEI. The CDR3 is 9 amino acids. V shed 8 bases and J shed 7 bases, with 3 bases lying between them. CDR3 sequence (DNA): TGTGCCAGCTGGCAGCCCCAGCATTTT. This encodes CASWQPQHF.

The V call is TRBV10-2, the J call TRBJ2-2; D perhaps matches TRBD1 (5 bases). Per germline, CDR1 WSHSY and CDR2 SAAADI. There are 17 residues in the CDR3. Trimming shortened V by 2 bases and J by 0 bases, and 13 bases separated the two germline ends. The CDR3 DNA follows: TGCGCCAGCAGTGAGATCACAGGTTACCCGAACACCGGGGAGCTGTTTTTT. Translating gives CASSEITGYPNTGELFF.

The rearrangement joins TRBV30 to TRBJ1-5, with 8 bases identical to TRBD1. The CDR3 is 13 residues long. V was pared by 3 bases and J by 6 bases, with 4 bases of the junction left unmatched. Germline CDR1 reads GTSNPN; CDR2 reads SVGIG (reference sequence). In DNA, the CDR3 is TGTGCCTGGAGGCAGGGGGCAGCTCAGCCCCAGCATTTT. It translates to CAWRQGAAQPQHF. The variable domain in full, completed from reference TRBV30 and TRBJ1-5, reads SQTIHQWPATLVQPVGSPLSLECTVEGTSNPNLYWYRQAAGRGLQLLFYSVGIGQISSEVPQNLSASRPQDRQFILSSKKLLLSDSGFYLCAWRQGAAQPQHFGDGTRLSIL.

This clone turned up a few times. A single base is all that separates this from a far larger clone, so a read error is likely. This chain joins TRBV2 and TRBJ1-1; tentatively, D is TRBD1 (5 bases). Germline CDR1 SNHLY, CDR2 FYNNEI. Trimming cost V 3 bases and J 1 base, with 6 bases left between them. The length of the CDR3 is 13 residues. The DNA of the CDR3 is TGTGCCAGCAGTGACAGGGAGAACACTGAAGCTTTCTTT. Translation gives CASSDRENTEAFF.

For the CDR3, the DNA is TGTGCCAGCAGCCACTTCGCCGGGAACCTGTACTCCTACGAGCAGTACTTC. Its translation is CASSHFAGNLYSYEQYF. V is TRBV14 and J is TRBJ2-7; D perhaps matches TRBD2 (5 bases). This CDR3 has 17 amino acids. Trimming removed 3 bases from V and 0 bases from J, with 18 bases in between. Germline values: CDR1 SGHDN, CDR2 FVKESK.

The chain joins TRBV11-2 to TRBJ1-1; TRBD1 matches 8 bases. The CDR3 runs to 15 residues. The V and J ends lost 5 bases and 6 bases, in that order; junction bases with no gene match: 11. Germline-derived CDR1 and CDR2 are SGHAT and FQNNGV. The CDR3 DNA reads TGTGCCAGCAGCACATACAGGGGGAGTGCGCCTGAAGCTTTCTTT. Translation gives CASSTYRGSAPEAFF.

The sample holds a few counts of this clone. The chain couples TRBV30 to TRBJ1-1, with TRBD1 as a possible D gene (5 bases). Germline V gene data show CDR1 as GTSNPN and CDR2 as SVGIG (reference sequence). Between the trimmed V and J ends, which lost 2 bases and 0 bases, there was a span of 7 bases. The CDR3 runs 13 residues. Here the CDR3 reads CAWSLTVNTEAFF. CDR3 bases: TGTGCCTGGAGTTTGACAGTGAACACTGAAGCTTTCTTT.

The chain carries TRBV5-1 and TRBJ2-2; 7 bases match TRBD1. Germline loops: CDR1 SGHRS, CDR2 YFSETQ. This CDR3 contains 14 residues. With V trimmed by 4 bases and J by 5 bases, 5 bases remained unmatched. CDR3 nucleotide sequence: TGCGCCAGCAGCCATGGGACAGCAACCGGGGAGCTGTTTTTT. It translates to CASSHGTATGELFF.

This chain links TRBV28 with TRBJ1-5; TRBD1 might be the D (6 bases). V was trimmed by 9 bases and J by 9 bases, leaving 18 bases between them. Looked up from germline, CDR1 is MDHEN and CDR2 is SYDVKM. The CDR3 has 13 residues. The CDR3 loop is CASTFTLDRPQHF. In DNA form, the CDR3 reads TGTGCCAGTACCTTCACTTTGGACAGGCCCCAGCATTTT.

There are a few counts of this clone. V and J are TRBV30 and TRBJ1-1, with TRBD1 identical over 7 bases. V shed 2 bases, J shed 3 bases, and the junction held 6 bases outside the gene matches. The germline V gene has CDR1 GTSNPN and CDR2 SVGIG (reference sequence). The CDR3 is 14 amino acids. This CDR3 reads CAWSLIDRDTEAFF. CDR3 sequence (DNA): TGTGCCTGGAGTCTAATCGACAGGGACACTGAAGCTTTCTTT.